The next 29 T cell receptor beta chains were all read from a single sample in a study of cytomegalovirus exposure and HLA in healthy donors. It was with 60 Vbeta and 13 Jbeta primers that the PCR ran. TCRdb's table, derived via immunoSEQ multiplex PCR, lists solely in-frame clones and lacks some. The sample shows about 86,000 clones, about three quarters of them seen only once. The sample comprised PBMCs. These receptors all stem from a man aged 55 to 69 in good health and CMV-seronegative.

The rearrangement joins TRBV5-6 to TRBJ2-7, with D maybe TRBD1 (6 bases). V was trimmed by 4 bases and J by 4 bases, leaving 18 bases between them. The germline gives CDR1 SGHDT, CDR2 YYEEEE. The length of the CDR3 is 15 residues. In DNA form, the CDR3 reads TGTGCCAGCAGCCGTTCTACCGGGACACTATACGAGCAGTACTTC. Its translation is CASSRSTGTLYEQYF.

This clone was seen more than once but under ten times. The J gene is TRBJ2-2, the V gene TRBV7-9; 7 nucleotides match TRBD2. V lost 2 bases to trimming and J lost 1 base; unmatched junction nucleotides: 4. Germline V lookup: CDR1 SEHNR, CDR2 FQNEAQ (reference sequence). This CDR3 is built from 16 residues. The CDR3 nucleotides are TGTGCCAGCAGCTTACTACCTAGCGGGAACACCGGGGAGCTGTTTTTT. Its translation is CASSLLPSGNTGELFF.

The chain combines TRBV19 with TRBJ1-2; 7 bases agree with TRBD1. This CDR3 has 15 amino acids. V was pared by 6 bases and J by 3 bases, with 10 bases of the junction left unmatched. The V gene's germline CDR1 is LNHDA and CDR2 SQIVND (reference sequence). CDR3 in DNA: TGTGCCAGTAGCAACGACAGGGAGGAACACTATGGCTACACCTTC. Protein sequence: CASSNDREEHYGYTF.

The CDR3 region is CASSLDSSIVTQYF. CDR3 nucleotides: TGTGCCAGCAGCTTAGACTCCTCTATAGTCACGCAGTATTTT. The V call is TRBV7-2, the J call TRBJ2-3; D remains ambiguous. The CDR3 runs to 14 residues. Germline V gene data show CDR1 as SGHTA and CDR2 as FQGNSA. V lost 1 base and J lost 9, with 14 bases in between.

The chain combines TRBV7-9 with TRBJ1-2; 10 bases line up with TRBD1. Per the germline V gene, CDR1 is SEHNR and CDR2 is FQNEAQ (reference sequence). This CDR3 spans 14 amino acids. Trimming cost V 6 bases and J 7 bases; bases outside gene matches: 8. The chain's CDR3 is CASSAGTGVGGYTF. Written as DNA, the CDR3 is TGTGCCAGCAGTGCCGGGACAGGGGTAGGTGGCTACACCTTC.

J is TRBJ2-6 and V is TRBV5-6; no clear D gene. The CDR3 is 17 amino acids. The germline V and J ends were trimmed by 4 bases and 0 bases, with 14 bases remaining between them. Germline lookup yields CDR1 SGHDT and CDR2 YYEEEE. CDR3 region: CASSVRDSFSGANVLTF. CDR3 DNA sequence: TGTGCCAGCAGCGTCAGAGACTCCTTCTCTGGGGCCAACGTCCTGACTTTC.

This chain uses TRBV4-1 with TRBJ1-2; maybe TRBD1 (5 bases). The CDR3 sequence is 16 residues long. Looked up from germline, CDR1 is MGHRA and CDR2 is YSYEKL. V was pared by 1 base and J by 1 base, with 13 bases between. DNA of the CDR3: TGCGCCAGCAGCCAAGTCGAACAGGTGATTAACTATGGCTACACCTTC. Its translation: CASSQVEQVINYGYTF.

The chain links TRBV1 to TRBJ2-7; the table's D call, TRBD2, has no DNA check behind it. TRBV1 is a known pseudogene. The CDR3 totals 15 residues. The DNA for the CDR3 is TGCACCAGCAGCTTCTCCCGGACTAGCGGCTACGAGCAGTACTTC. It is translated as CTSSFSRTSGYEQYF.

The rearrangement joins TRBV4-1 to TRBJ2-3; no firm D call. This CDR3 has 15 amino acids. Germline CDR1 MGHRA, CDR2 YSYEKL. The V end lost 0 bases, the J end lost 8 bases, and 15 bases lay between the germline ends. CDR3 nucleotides: TGCGCCAGCAGCCAAGATTTCGAGCCCCCGGGTACGCAGTATTTT. Amino acids: CASSQDFEPPGTQYF.

The J gene is TRBJ2-2, the V gene TRBV28; D ambiguous. CDR3 length equals 17 residues. CDR1 is MDHEN and CDR2 is SYDVKM in the germline V gene. V gave up 4 bases and J gave up 3 bases, with 18 bases separating them. The CDR3 coding sequence is TGTGCCAGCAGTTCCGACCGGGTCCCGGCCCACACCGGGGAGCTGTTTTTT. Translating it yields CASSSDRVPAHTGELFF.

This chain uses TRBV6-5 with TRBJ2-2, with 7 bases identical to TRBD1. The CDR3 runs to 14 residues. The germline CDR1 and CDR2 sequences are MNHEY and SVGAGI. J was trimmed by 10 bases and V by 6 bases; bases with no gene match: 11. The CDR3 is CASRPGTAKEELFF. The CDR3 DNA reads TGTGCCAGCAGGCCCGGGACAGCCAAGGAGGAGCTGTTTTTT.

This clone was counted a single time. CDR3 protein: CSVISGGYTGELFF. The CDR3 coding sequence is TGCAGCGTTATCAGCGGGGGGTACACCGGGGAGCTGTTTTTT. The V gene is TRBV29-1, the J gene TRBJ2-2, with 9 bases that match TRBD2. The CDR3 is made up of 14 amino acids. Germline V gene sequence: CDR1 SQVTM, CDR2 ANQGSEA. Losses at the gene ends were 5 bases for V and 3 bases for J; bases not matched to a gene: 4.

This sequence joins TRBV6-5 and TRBJ1-1; weak D call: TRBD1 (5 bases). CDR3 size: 13 residues. V lost 6 bases and J 7 bases, leaving 15 bases between the germline ends. The germline V gene has CDR1 MNHEY and CDR2 SVGAGI. CDR3 sequence: CASRAGGELEAFF. The CDR3 region has the DNA TGTGCCAGCAGAGCAGGAGGGGAGCTTGAAGCTTTCTTT.

Regarding this clone: One end of the junction varies from germline; a read error may be responsible. The chain links TRBV28 to TRBJ2-1; D might be TRBD1 (6 bases). This CDR3 is 14 amino acids long. Germline V gene lookup returns CDR1 MDHEN and CDR2 SYDVKM. The CDR3 sequence is CASRAPTGYSEQFF. CDR3 DNA: TGTGCCAGCAGAGCCCCAACAGGGTACAGTGAGCAGTTCTTC.

The V gene is TRBV6-5, the J gene TRBJ2-5; 8 bases map to TRBD2. Trimming cost V 4 bases and J 3 bases; bases outside gene matches: 4. The CDR3 is 14 residues long. The germline V gene has CDR1 MNHEY and CDR2 SVGAGI. The CDR3 sequence: CASSLVGGEETQYF. In DNA form, the CDR3 reads TGTGCCAGCAGTTTGGTCGGGGGGGAAGAGACCCAGTACTTC.

V gene TRBV5-4 combines with J gene TRBJ2-7; 8 bases map to TRBD2. Germline V lookup: CDR1 SGHNT, CDR2 YYREEE (reference sequence). J lost 4 bases, V lost 3 bases, and 6 bases had no gene match. The CDR3 spans 14 residues. CDR3 protein: CASSYGTRGYEQYF. The CDR3 nucleotides read TGTGCCAGCAGCTACGGGACTAGAGGGTACGAGCAGTACTTC. Combining the CDR3 with reference TRBV5-4 and TRBJ2-7 gives the whole variable domain ETGVTQSPTHLIKTRGQQVTLRCSSQSGHNTVSWYQQALGQGPQFIFQYYREEENGRGNFPPRFSGLQFPNYSSELNVNALELDDSALYLCASSYGTRGYEQYFGPGTRLTVT.

The chain recombines TRBV11-2 with TRBJ2-7; a possible D gene is TRBD1 (6 bases). Germline V CDR1 and CDR2: SGHAT, FQNNGV. The CDR3 contains 15 residues. V was shortened by 3 bases and J by 3 bases, with 15 bases between the two germline ends. The CDR3 nucleotides are TGTGCCAGCAGCTTCACAGGGTTTGGAGTCTACGAGCAGTACTTC. It is translated as CASSFTGFGVYEQYF.

The chain combines TRBV2 with TRBJ1-1; D is perhaps TRBD1 (5 bases). Trimming cost V 6 bases and J 3 bases, with 17 bases left between them. CDR1 is SNHLY, CDR2 FYNNEI, per germline. The CDR3 sequence is 15 residues long. This CDR3 reads CASRGGAGRYTEAFF. The CDR3 DNA is TGTGCCAGCAGGGGGGGTGCCGGCCGATACACTGAAGCTTTCTTT.

V usage is TRBV6-5 and J usage is TRBJ2-3; D uncertain. Trimming left V 0 bases short and J 1 base short, with 5 bases between. The CDR3 runs 14 residues. Germline V gene lookup returns CDR1 MNHEY and CDR2 SVGAGI. The CDR3 coding sequence is TGTGCCAGCAGTTACTCACGGGGCACAGATACGCAGTATTTT. It specifies CASSYSRGTDTQYF.

The chain recombines TRBV7-9 with TRBJ2-5; D is perhaps TRBD2 (5 bases). CDR1 and CDR2 (germline): SEHNR, FQNEAQ (reference sequence). V shed 2 bases and J shed 5 bases, with 18 bases lying between them. CDR3 length equals 16 residues. CDR3: CASSLLAPGGRETQYF. In DNA form, the CDR3 reads TGTGCCAGCAGCTTACTCGCCCCGGGCGGGCGGGAGACCCAGTACTTC.

The chain uses TRBV5-8 and TRBJ2-1; D perhaps matches TRBD2 (6 bases). The CDR3 sequence is 17 residues long. Between the trimmed V and J ends, which lost 4 bases and 6 bases, there was a span of 23 bases. From germline, CDR1 is SGHTS and CDR2 YDEGEE. CDR3 nucleotides: TGTGCCAGCAGCAAGCGCAGTCGGGGGTTTTTGGGCAATGAGCAGTTCTTC. Protein: CASSKRSRGFLGNEQFF.

This CDR3 is CASSVSGDRSYEQYF. DNA of the CDR3: TGTGCCAGCAGCGTATCCGGCGACAGGTCCTACGAGCAGTACTTC. The J gene is TRBJ2-7, the V gene TRBV11-2, with D possibly matching TRBD1 (6 bases). This CDR3 region has 15 residues. Germline V lookup: CDR1 SGHAT, CDR2 FQNNGV. Trimming took off 5 bases at V and 1 base at J, with 15 bases between the two ends.

This chain joins TRBV5-4 and TRBJ2-3; 7 bases are shared with TRBD1. The length of the CDR3 is 15 residues. V lost 3 bases and J lost 4; bases outside the gene matches: 8. The germline V gene encodes CDR1 SGHNT and CDR2 YYREEE (reference sequence). As DNA, the CDR3 is TGTGCCAGCAGCTCTCGACAGGGTTTTGCAGATACGCAGTATTTT. Translation gives CASSSRQGFADTQYF.

The chain has TRBV5-1 and TRBJ2-2; D uncertain. Trimming removed 3 bases from V and 0 bases from J, with 15 bases in between. Germline loops: CDR1 SGHRS, CDR2 YFSETQ. The CDR3 is 17 residues long. The CDR3 loop is CASSSLQAKTNTGELFF. The CDR3 nucleotides read TGCGCCAGCAGCTCGCTCCAGGCCAAAACGAACACCGGGGAGCTGTTTTTT. The full variable domain, its missing parts supplied by reference TRBV5-1 and TRBJ2-2, is KAGVTQTPRYLIKTRGQQVTLSCSPISGHRSVSWYQQTPGQGLQFLFEYFSETQRNKGNFPGRFSGRQFSNSRSEMNVSTLELGDSALYLCASSSLQAKTNTGELFFGEGSRLTVL.

This clone was counted a few times. The chain combines TRBV4-1 with TRBJ1-4; 8 bases line up with TRBD1. Trimming cost V 2 bases and J 4 bases; bases outside gene matches: 6. The CDR3 is made up of 16 amino acids. Germline-derived CDR1 and CDR2 are MGHRA and YSYEKL. In nucleotides, the CDR3 is TGCGCCAGCAGCCAAAACCCGACAGGGGTTAATGAAAAACTGTTTTTT. Its translation: CASSQNPTGVNEKLFF.

This sequence joins TRBV6-5 and TRBJ2-7; D perhaps matches TRBD2 (6 bases). Germline V gene sequence: CDR1 MNHEY, CDR2 SVGAGI. V was trimmed by 6 bases and J by 6 bases, leaving 18 bases between them. This CDR3 is 14 amino acids long. The CDR3 protein is CASRAGGVLIEQYF. The CDR3 DNA reads as TGTGCCAGCAGGGCGGGCGGGGTCCTTATCGAGCAGTACTTC.

The chain joins TRBV7-9 to TRBJ2-1, with D perhaps TRBD1 (5 bases). Germline-derived CDR1 and CDR2 are SEHNR and FQNEAQ (reference sequence). The CDR3 sequence is 16 residues long. V dropped 3 bases and J dropped 0 bases, with 12 bases sitting between them. In DNA, the CDR3 is TGTGCCAGCAGCTTGCAGGGCTCAAGCTCCTACAATGAGCAGTTCTTC. Translation: CASSLQGSSSYNEQFF.

V is TRBV19 and J is TRBJ2-2; 10 positions match TRBD2. The CDR3 contains 17 residues. Germline V lookup: CDR1 LNHDA, CDR2 SQIVND (reference sequence). Germline trimming cut 0 bases from V and 4 bases from J; bases unmatched to any gene: 5. CDR3 sequence reads: CASSIDLAGVVTGELFF. CDR3 sequence (DNA): TGTGCCAGTAGTATAGATCTAGCGGGAGTAGTCACCGGGGAGCTGTTTTTT. Complete variable domain (other parts from reference TRBV19 and TRBJ2-2): DGGITQSPKYLFRKEGQNVTLSCEQNLNHDAMYWYRQDPGQGLRLIYYSQIVNDFQKGDIAEGYSVSREKKESFPLTVTSAQKNPTAFYLCASSIDLAGVVTGELFFGEGSRLTVL.

The chain has TRBV9 and TRBJ2-7; 8 nucleotides align to TRBD2. The CDR3 runs to 17 residues. The trim removed 2 bases at V and 3 bases at J, leaving 13 bases unmatched. Looked up from germline, CDR1 is SGDLS and CDR2 is YYNGEE. CDR3 DNA: TGTGCCAGCAGCGTGGGGCCGAGCGGGAGTACATTCTACGAGCAGTACTTC. Its translation is CASSVGPSGSTFYEQYF.